The T cell receptor (beta chain) under discussion was sequenced for a study of CD8 T cells in ankylosing spondylitis. Study conclusions and caveats: Apparently characteristic of ankylosing spondylitis blood was a TCR beta motif (under ten highly homologous variants). Disease-linked clones were found to be CD8+ and relatively rare in peripheral blood. In synovial fluid and blood from reactive arthritis, some motif variants were previously reported.

5'-RACE, quantitative and with molecular barcodes, yielded the TCR beta libraries. TCRdb reanalysed the 5' RACE reads using MiXCR and keeps one entry per CDR3 protein. The sample includes about 190,000 distinct CDR3 sequences, roughly 13% of them seen just once. This clonotype was recorded a few times. As yet, its antigen is unknown. This TCR was sampled from a female donor with ankylosing spondylitis or in good health (not recorded which). The sequencing sample was made of blood, either unsorted or a sorted T cell fraction (not recorded which).

CDR3 sequence: CATSLSGGSTDTQYF. The CDR3 DNA sequence: TGTGCCACCAGCCTTAGCGGGGGAAGCACAGATACGCAGTATTTT. The chain joins TRBV24-1 to TRBJ2-3; 9 bases match TRBD2. This CDR3 has 15 residues. V shed 7 bases and J 0 bases; nucleotides not matched to a gene: 4. CDR1 is KGHDR and CDR2 is SFDVKD in the germline V gene.